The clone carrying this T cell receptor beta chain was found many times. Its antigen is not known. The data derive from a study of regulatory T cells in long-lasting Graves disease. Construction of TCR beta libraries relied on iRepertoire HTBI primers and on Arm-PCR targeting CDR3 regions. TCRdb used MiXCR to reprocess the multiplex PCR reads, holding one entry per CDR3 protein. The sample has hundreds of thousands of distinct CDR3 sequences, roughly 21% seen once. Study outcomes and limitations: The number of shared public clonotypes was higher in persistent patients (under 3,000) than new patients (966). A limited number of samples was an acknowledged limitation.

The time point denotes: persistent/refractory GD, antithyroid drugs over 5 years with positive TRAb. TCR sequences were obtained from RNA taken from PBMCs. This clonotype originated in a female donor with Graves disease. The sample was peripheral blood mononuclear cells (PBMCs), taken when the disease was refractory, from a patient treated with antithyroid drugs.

CDR3 sequence reads: CASSSRARGETQYF. CDR3 bases: TGTGCCAGTAGTTCCAGGGCTCGGGGAGAGACCCAGTACTTC. The rearrangement links TRBV19 to TRBJ2-5, with D tentatively TRBD1 or TRBD2 (5 bases each). Germline CDR1 is LNHDA and CDR2 is SQIVND (reference sequence). Between the trimmed V and J ends, which lost 5 bases and 4 bases, there was a span of 14 bases. There are 14 residues in the CDR3.